The entry below describes one T cell receptor beta chain. Its specificity is not known. At the deep level, the assay was run. Measured with immunoSEQ multiplex PCR; TCRdb has only the in-frame clones, and not every one. The sample has 2 million to 3 million clones; 80% to 95% are singletons. These data are taken from a study of shared clonotypes between healthy human individuals. Study background: Each donor contributed plates that comprised three CD4 naive, three CD4 memory, two CD8 naive and one CD8 memory. Study results and caveats: Few donors restricted represented genetic and exposure-history diversity.

Germline CDR1 and CDR2: SNHLY and FYNNEI. Trimming took off 4 bases at V and 8 bases at J, with 9 bases between the two ends. This CDR3 has 12 amino acids. The origin of this receptor is a man between 18 and 35 years old in good health. Some clones in this sample may be carry-over from other donors' samples. What was sequenced was naive CD4+ T cells from PBMCs. The subset denotes: CD45RA+ positively selected. The J gene is TRBJ2-1, the V gene TRBV2; D is unresolved. The CDR3 sequence is CASSVLGDEQFF. The CDR3 DNA reads TGTGCCAGCAGTGTTCTGGGCGATGAGCAGTTCTTC. The full variable domain, completed using reference TRBV2 and TRBJ2-1, is EPEVTQTPSHQVTQMGQEVILRCVPISNHLYFYWYRQILGQKVEFLVSFYNNEISEKSEIFDDQFSVERPDGSNFTLKIRSTKLEDSAMYFCASSVLGDEQFFGPGTRLTVL.